The table lists the clone carrying this T cell receptor (beta chain) with a count of one. Random hexamers were used to reverse transcribe an amount of roughly 0.5 to 1 ug RNA. TCRdb recomputed calls from the immunoSEQ multiplex PCR reads with MiXCR, one row per CDR3 protein. The table has some 99,000 distinct CDR3 sequences, just under 95% seen once. Germline values: CDR1 SGHAT, CDR2 FQNNGV. The trim removed 1 base at V and 5 bases at J, leaving 10 bases unmatched. The CDR3 length is 16 residues. All included Susac syndrome patients satisfied recently defined diagnostic criteria for definite or probable disease. This record belongs to a study of CD8 T cells in Susac syndrome.

The chain uses TRBV11-2 and TRBJ2-5; 7 bases align to TRBD1. Sequencing input: CD4+ T cells from PBMCs. The TCR sequence derives from a human donor with Susac syndrome. The CDR3 reads CASSLVSLGRGETQYF. The CDR3, as DNA: TGTGCCAGCAGCTTAGTATCTTTGGGCAGGGGGGAGACCCAGTACTTC. The variable domain in full, completed from reference TRBV11-2 and TRBJ2-5, reads EAGVAQSPRYKIIEKRQSVAFWCNPISGHATLYWYQQILGQGPKLLIQFQNNGVVDDSQLPKDRFSAERLKGVDSTLKIQPAKLEDSAVYLCASSLVSLGRGETQYFGPGTRLLVL.